The 16 T cell receptor beta chains below were found in one sample sequenced in a study of graft-versus-host responses after intestinal transplantation. This table comes from immunoSEQ multiplex PCR, and its TCRdb copy is limited to in-frame clones, with some not included. Of roughly 5,000 clones listed, just over 70% are singletons. Material: PBMCs, obtained just under 330 days after intestinal transplant. The receptors derive from a human patient who received an intestinal transplant, so some T cells may come from the graft donor.

V gene TRBV5-4 combines with J gene TRBJ2-3, with D perhaps TRBD1 or TRBD2 (6 bases each). Trimming cost V 0 bases and J 0 bases, with 8 bases left between them. The CDR3 spans 15 residues. The V gene's germline CDR1 is SGHNT and CDR2 YYREEE (reference sequence). The CDR3 is CASSLGGGSTDTQYF. The CDR3 nucleotides read TGTGCCAGCAGCTTGGGAGGGGGGAGCACAGATACGCAGTATTTT.

In this sample, this clone turned up a few times. This chain connects TRBV6-6 to TRBJ1-1, with D possibly being TRBD1 (5 bases). The germline CDR1 and CDR2 sequences are MNHNY and SVGAGI (reference sequence). The CDR3 length is 15 residues. V gave up 8 bases and J gave up 1 base, with 17 bases separating them. The CDR3 sequence: CASSTPGAENTEAFF. The CDR3 bases are TGTGCCAGCTCTACTCCCGGGGCAGAGAACACTGAAGCTTTCTTT.

This clone appeared a few times. CDR3: CASSAWDEQYF. The CDR3 DNA reads TGTGCCAGCAGTGCATGGGACGAGCAGTACTTC. This rearrangement joins TRBV6-1 to TRBJ2-7; D uncertain. The CDR3 spans 11 residues. V dropped 4 bases and J dropped 5 bases, with 6 bases sitting between them. Germline V gene sequence: CDR1 MNHNS, CDR2 SASEGT.

This chain connects TRBV4-1 to TRBJ2-7; a possible D gene is TRBD2 (5 bases). Germline V CDR1 and CDR2: MGHRA, YSYEKL. V lost 7 bases and J lost 7, with 20 bases in between. This CDR3 comprises 14 residues. CDR3 in amino acids: CASTSSGTFGEQYF. In DNA form, the CDR3 reads TGCGCCAGCACCTCAAGCGGTACCTTCGGGGAGCAGTACTTC.

The chain combines TRBV30 with TRBJ2-2, with 9 bases identical to TRBD1. The V segment lost 5 bases and the J segment 3 bases; nucleotides outside the gene matches: 7. The CDR3 runs 15 residues. Per the germline V gene, CDR1 is GTSNPN and CDR2 is SVGIG (reference sequence). DNA for the CDR3: TGTGCCTGGGTGCTTGGGGACAGGGACACCGGGGAGCTGTTTTTT. It yields the protein CAWVLGDRDTGELFF.

V usage is TRBV12-5 and J usage is TRBJ2-5, with TRBD1 matching 7 bases. Trimming at V came to 6 bases and at J to 5 bases, leaving 12 bases not matched to a gene. The CDR3 totals 15 residues. Germline CDR1 reads LGHNT; CDR2 reads FRNRAP. The chain's CDR3 is CASGPGVLGQETQYF. The DNA for the CDR3 is TGTGCTAGTGGCCCCGGGGTGTTGGGACAGGAGACCCAGTACTTC. The complete variable domain, with remaining parts taken from reference TRBV12-5 and TRBJ2-5, reads DARVTQTPRHKVTEMGQEVTMRCQPILGHNTVFWYRQTMMQGLELLAYFRNRAPLDDSGMPKDRFSAEMPDATLATLKIQPSEPRDSAVYFCASGPGVLGQETQYFGPGTRLLVL.

The rearrangement joins TRBV4-3 to TRBJ2-3, with D possibly matching TRBD2 (5 bases). The CDR3 length is 15 residues. V was clipped by 1 base and J by 2 bases, with 10 bases between them. Germline CDR1 is LGHNA and CDR2 is YSLEER. The CDR3 region is CASSQGRVDTDTQYF. In DNA, the CDR3 is TGCGCCAGCAGCCAAGGGCGGGTAGACACAGATACGCAGTATTTT.

The chain employs TRBV15 and TRBJ1-2; D is perhaps TRBD1 (6 bases). V lost 6 bases to trimming and J lost 2 bases, with 19 bases between them. The CDR3 is made up of 16 amino acids. Germline CDR1 and CDR2: LNHNV and YYDKDF (reference sequence). The CDR3 nucleotides read TGTGCCACCAGTCTAGGACAGCCAAGTTTAAACTATGGCTACACCTTC. Its translation: CATSLGQPSLNYGYTF.

This chain joins TRBV14 and TRBJ1-3, with unresolved D. The V gene lost 1 base and the J gene lost 0 bases, with 22 bases spanning the gap. This CDR3 comprises 20 residues. Germline-derived CDR1 and CDR2 are SGHDN and FVKESK. The DNA of the CDR3 is TGTGCCAGCAGCCAAGTACCGAGACCATCCGCTAATATCTCTGGAAACACCATATATTTT. This gives the protein CASSQVPRPSANISGNTIYF.

The rearrangement joins TRBV27 to TRBJ1-6, with D hard to call. V lost 3 bases, J lost 7 bases, and 10 bases lay in between. CDR3 length equals 14 residues. Per the germline V gene, CDR1 is MNHEY and CDR2 is SMNVEV (reference sequence). The CDR3 protein is CASSLRHQNSPLHF. The CDR3 nucleotides are TGTGCCAGCAGTTTGAGACACCAAAATTCACCCCTCCACTTT.

The chain combines TRBV4-3 with TRBJ2-5; unclear D gene. Germline values: CDR1 LGHNA, CDR2 YSLEER. The CDR3 covers 16 residues. The V end lost 5 bases, the J end lost 1 base, and 17 bases lay between the germline ends. This chain's CDR3 is CASSSYRAQGQETQYF. DNA of the CDR3: TGCGCCAGCAGCTCCTACCGCGCCCAAGGCCAAGAGACCCAGTACTTC.

The V call is TRBV6-6, the J call TRBJ1-2, with 8 positions matching TRBD1. With 0 bases clipped from V and 4 bases from J, the junction kept 1 base outside the gene matches. Germline V gives CDR1 MNHNY, CDR2 SVGAGI (reference sequence). The length of the CDR3 is 14 residues. CDR3 in DNA: TGTGCCAGCAGTTACTCTACAGGGGGCTATGGCTACACCTTC. Its protein is CASSYSTGGYGYTF.

The chain links TRBV6-4 to TRBJ1-3, with TRBD1 matching 11 bases. V lost 6 bases to trimming and J lost 0 bases; unmatched junction nucleotides: 4. CDR3 length equals 16 residues. Germline loops: CDR1 MRHNA, CDR2 SNTAGT. In DNA, the CDR3 is TGTGCCAGCAGAACCGGGACAGGGGGCTCTGGAAACACCATATATTTT. It encodes CASRTGTGGSGNTIYF.

The CDR3 loop reads CASSQEEDSSYEQYF. The CDR3 coding sequence is TGCGCCAGCAGCCAAGAGGAGGACAGCTCCTACGAGCAGTACTTC. The rearrangement uses TRBV4-3 and TRBJ2-7, with TRBD1 as a possible D gene (6 bases). Germline V gene data show CDR1 as LGHNA and CDR2 as YSLEER. The V end was cut by 0 bases, the J end by 0 bases, with 9 bases between. This CDR3 comprises 15 residues.

This chain links TRBV6-6 with TRBJ2-1; D may be TRBD2 (6 bases). Trimming took 5 bases from V and 3 from J, leaving 8 bases between them. The CDR3 runs to 13 residues. Germline V CDR1 and CDR2: MNHNY, SVGAGI (reference sequence). In DNA form, the CDR3 reads TGTGCCAGCAGTCAGACTAGCTACAATGAGCAGTTCTTC. Protein: CASSQTSYNEQFF.

The chain combines TRBV6-1 with TRBJ1-3, with D maybe TRBD1 (5 bases). V was shortened by 4 bases and J by 0 bases, with 13 bases between the two germline ends. Germline CDR1 is MNHNS and CDR2 is SASEGT. The CDR3 contains 16 residues. This chain's CDR3 is CASSVTRVHSGNTIYF. CDR3 nucleotides: TGTGCCAGCAGTGTAACCAGGGTGCACTCTGGAAACACCATATATTTT.